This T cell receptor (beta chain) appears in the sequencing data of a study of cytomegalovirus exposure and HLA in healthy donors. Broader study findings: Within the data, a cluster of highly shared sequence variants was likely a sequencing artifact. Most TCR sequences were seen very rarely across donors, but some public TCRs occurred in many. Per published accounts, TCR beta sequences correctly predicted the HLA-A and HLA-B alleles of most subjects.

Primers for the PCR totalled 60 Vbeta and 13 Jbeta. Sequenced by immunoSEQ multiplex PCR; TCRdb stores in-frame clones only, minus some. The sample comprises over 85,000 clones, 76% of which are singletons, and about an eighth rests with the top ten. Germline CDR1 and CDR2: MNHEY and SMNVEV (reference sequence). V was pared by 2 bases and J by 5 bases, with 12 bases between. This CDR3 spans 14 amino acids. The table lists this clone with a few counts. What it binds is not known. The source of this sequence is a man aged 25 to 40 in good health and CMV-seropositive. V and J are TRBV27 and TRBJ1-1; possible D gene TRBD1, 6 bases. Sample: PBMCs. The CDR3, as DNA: TGTGCCAGCAGTTTAGGGCAGGGGTGGACTGAAGCTTTCTTT. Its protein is CASSLGQGWTEAFF.